The present entry profiles one TCR beta chain with its context. The data stem from a study of blood T cell repertoires in COVID-19. The CDR3 sequence is 14 residues long. Deletions cut 1 base from V and 6 bases from J, with 10 bases between. The germline V gene encodes CDR1 KGHDR and CDR2 SFDVKD. Clones were sequenced by immunoSEQ multiplex PCR, and TCRdb holds only the in-frame ones, with some missing. The repertoire holds 68,000 or so clones, with about 91% as singletons. The rearrangement uses TRBV24-1 and TRBJ2-3; D is perhaps TRBD1 (5 bases). The sequenced sample consisted of peripheral blood. The clonotype comes from a man aged 35-49 years with COVID-19, enrolled during active disease. The CDR3 here is CATSDFGAGDTQYF. CDR3 DNA sequence: TGTGCCACCAGTGATTTCGGCGCAGGGGATACGCAGTATTTT.